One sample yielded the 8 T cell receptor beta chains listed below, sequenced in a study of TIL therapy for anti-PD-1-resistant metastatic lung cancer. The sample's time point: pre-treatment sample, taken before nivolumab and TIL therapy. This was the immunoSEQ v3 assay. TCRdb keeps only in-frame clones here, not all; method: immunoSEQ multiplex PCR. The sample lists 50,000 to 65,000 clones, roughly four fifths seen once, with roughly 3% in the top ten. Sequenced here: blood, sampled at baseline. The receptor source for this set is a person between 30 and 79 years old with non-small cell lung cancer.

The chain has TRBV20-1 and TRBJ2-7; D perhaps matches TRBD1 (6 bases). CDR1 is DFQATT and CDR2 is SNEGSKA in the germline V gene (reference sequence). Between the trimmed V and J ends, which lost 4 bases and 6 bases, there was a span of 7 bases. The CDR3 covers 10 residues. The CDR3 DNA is TGCAGTGCTAAGGGGGTCGAGCAGTACTTC. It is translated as CSAKGVEQYF.

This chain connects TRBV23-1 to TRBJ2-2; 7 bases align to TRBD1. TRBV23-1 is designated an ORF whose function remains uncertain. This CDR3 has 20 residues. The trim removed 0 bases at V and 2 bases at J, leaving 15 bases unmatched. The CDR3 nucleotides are TGCGCCAGCAGTCAATCCCGGGACAGATCTCATATGTCCAACACCGGGGAGCTGTTTTTT. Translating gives CASSQSRDRSHMSNTGELFF.

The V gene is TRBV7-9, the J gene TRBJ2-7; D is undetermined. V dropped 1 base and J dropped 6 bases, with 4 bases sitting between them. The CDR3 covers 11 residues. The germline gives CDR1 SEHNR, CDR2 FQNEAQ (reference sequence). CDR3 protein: CASSLVGEQYF. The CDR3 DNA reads TGTGCCAGCAGCTTAGTCGGCGAGCAGTACTTC.

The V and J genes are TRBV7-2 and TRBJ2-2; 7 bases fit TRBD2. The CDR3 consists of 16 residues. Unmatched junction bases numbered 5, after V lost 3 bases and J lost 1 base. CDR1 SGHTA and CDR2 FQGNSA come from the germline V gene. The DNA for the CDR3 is TGTGCCAGCAGCTTCCTAGCGGAGTTGAACACCGGGGAGCTGTTTTTT. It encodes CASSFLAELNTGELFF.

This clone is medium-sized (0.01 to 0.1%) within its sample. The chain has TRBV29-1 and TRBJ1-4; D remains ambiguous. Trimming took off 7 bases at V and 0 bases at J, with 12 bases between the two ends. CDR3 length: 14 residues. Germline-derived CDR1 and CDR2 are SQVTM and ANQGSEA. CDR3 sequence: CSAGRAATNEKLFF. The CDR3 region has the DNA TGCAGCGCCGGAAGGGCTGCAACTAATGAAAAACTGTTTTTT.

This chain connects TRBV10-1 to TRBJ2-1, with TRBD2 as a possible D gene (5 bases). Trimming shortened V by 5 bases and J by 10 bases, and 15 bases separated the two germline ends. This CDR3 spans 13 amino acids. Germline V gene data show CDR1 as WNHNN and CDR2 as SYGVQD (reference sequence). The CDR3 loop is CASSPNRGGEQFF. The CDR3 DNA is TGCGCCAGCAGTCCCAATCGGGGTGGAGAGCAGTTCTTC.

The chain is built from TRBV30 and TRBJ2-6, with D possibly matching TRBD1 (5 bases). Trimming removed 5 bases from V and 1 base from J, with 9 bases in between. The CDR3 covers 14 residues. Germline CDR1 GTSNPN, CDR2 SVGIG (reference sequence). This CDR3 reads CAWFQGSGANVLTF. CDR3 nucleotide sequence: TGTGCCTGGTTTCAGGGTTCTGGGGCCAACGTCCTGACTTTC.

The CDR3 DNA follows: TGTGCCTGGAGGGAAGGACTAGCGGCCGGTACGCAGTATTTT. Protein sequence: CAWREGLAAGTQYF. The chain couples TRBV30 to TRBJ2-3; 10 bases are shared with TRBD2. Germline V gene data show CDR1 as GTSNPN and CDR2 as SVGIG (reference sequence). V shed 3 bases and J 8 bases; nucleotides not matched to a gene: 8. This CDR3 is built from 14 residues.